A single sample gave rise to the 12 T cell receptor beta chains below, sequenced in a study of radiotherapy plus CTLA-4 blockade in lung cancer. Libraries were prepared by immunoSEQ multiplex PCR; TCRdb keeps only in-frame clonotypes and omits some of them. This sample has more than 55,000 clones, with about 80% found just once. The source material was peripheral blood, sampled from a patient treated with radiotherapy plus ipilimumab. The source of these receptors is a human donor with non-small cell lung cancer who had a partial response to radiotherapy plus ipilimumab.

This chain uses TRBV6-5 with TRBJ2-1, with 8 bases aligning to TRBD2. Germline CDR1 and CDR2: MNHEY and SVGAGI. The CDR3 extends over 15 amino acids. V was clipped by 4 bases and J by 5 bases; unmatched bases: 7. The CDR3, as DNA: TGTGCCAGCAGTTCCCCGGGGGGGCCCCACAATGAGCAGTTCTTC. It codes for CASSSPGGPHNEQFF.

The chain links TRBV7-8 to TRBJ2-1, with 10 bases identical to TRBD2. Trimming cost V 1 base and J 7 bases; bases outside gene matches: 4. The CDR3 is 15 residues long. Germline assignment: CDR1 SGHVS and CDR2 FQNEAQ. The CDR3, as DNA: TGTGCCAGCAGCTTAGTAGCGGGGGGTTTGAATGAGCAGTTCTTC. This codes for CASSLVAGGLNEQFF.

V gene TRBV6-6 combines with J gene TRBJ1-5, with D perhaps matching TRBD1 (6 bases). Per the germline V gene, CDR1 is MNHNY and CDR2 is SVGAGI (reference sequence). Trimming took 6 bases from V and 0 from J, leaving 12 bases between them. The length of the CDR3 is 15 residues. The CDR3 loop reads CASSKTGDSNQPQHF. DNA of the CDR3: TGTGCCAGCAGCAAGACAGGAGATAGCAATCAGCCCCAGCATTTT.

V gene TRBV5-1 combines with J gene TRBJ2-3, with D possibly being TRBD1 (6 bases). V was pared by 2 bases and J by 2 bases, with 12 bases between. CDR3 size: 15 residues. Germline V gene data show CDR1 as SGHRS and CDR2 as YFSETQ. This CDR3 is CASSLQGSYTDTQYF. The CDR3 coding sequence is TGCGCCAGCAGCTTACAGGGCTCATACACAGATACGCAGTATTTT.

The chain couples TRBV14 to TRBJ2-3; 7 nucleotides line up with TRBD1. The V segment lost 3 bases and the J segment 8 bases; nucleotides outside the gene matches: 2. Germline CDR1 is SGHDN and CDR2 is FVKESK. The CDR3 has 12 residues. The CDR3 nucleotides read TGTGCCAGCAGCCATACAGGGGCTACGCAGTATTTT. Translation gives CASSHTGATQYF.

CDR3 coding DNA: TGTGCCAGCAGTCGCCCCCCCCTCGGGGGAGAGACCCAGTACTTC. Its protein product is CASSRPPLGGETQYF. The V call is TRBV6-5, the J call TRBJ2-5; tentative D call: TRBD2 (6 bases). Germline loops: CDR1 MNHEY, CDR2 SVGAGI. The CDR3 is 15 amino acids. Trimming removed 5 bases from V and 4 bases from J, with 17 bases in between.

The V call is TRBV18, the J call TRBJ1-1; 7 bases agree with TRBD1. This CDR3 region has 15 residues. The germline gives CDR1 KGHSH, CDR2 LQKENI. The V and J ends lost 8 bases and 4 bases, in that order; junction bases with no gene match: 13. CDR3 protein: CASTLRQGLSTEAFF. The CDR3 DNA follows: TGTGCCAGCACCCTTAGACAGGGTCTGAGCACTGAAGCTTTCTTT.

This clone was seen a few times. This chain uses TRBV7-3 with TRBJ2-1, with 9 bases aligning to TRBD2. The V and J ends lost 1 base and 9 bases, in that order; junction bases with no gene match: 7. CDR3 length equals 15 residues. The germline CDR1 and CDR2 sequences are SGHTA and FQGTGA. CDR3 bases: TGTGCCAGCAGCTTAAAAGGCGGGGGGGCCGCTGAGCAGTTCTTC. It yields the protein CASSLKGGGAAEQFF.

For the CDR3, the DNA is TGCAGCGTTGAAACTAGGGGACAGGGAGACAATGAGCAGTTCTTC. This translates into CSVETRGQGDNEQFF. This sequence joins TRBV29-1 and TRBJ2-1, with 9 positions matching TRBD1. The CDR3 is made up of 15 amino acids. Germline lookup yields CDR1 SQVTM and CDR2 ANQGSEA. The trim removed 2 bases at V and 5 bases at J, leaving 7 bases unmatched.

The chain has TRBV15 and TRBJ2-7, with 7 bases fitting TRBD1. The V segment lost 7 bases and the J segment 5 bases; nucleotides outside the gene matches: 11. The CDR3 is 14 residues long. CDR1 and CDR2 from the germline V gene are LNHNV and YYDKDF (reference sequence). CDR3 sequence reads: CATTIDRVVHEQYF. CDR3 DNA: TGTGCCACCACCATAGACAGGGTAGTCCACGAGCAGTACTTC.

DNA for the CDR3: TGTGCCAGCAGCTTAGGCCCCTCCGGACTAGCGGGGCAAGATACGCAGTATTTT. Protein sequence: CASSLGPSGLAGQDTQYF. The V call is TRBV13, the J call TRBJ2-3; the match to TRBD2 covers 12 bases. Trimming removed 0 bases from V and 5 bases from J; junction bases left unmatched: 9. CDR1 PRHDT and CDR2 FYEKMQ come from the germline V gene (reference sequence). The CDR3 has 18 amino acids.

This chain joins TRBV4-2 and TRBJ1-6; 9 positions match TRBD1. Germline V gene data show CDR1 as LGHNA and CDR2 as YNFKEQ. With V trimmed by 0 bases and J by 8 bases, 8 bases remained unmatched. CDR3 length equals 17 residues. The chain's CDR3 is CASSQDQSGTGYSPLHF. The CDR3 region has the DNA TGTGCCAGCAGCCAAGATCAGAGTGGGACAGGGTATTCACCCCTCCACTTT.